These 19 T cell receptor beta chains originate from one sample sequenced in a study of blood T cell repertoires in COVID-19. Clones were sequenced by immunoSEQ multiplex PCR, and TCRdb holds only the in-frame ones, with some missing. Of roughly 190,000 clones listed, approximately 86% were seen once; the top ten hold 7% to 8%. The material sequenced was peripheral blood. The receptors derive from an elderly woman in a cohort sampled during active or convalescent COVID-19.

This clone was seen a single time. CDR3 nucleotides: TGTGCCAGCAGCTCCCGACAGGGGGCAATCGACCTGGCAGATACGCAGTATTTT. It encodes CASSSRQGAIDLADTQYF. This chain connects TRBV7-9 to TRBJ2-3; 10 bases line up with TRBD1. After removal of 4 bases from V and 4 bases from J, the junction contained 14 bases not matched to a gene. Germline V gene lookup returns CDR1 SEHNR and CDR2 FQNEAQ (reference sequence). CDR3 size: 18 residues.

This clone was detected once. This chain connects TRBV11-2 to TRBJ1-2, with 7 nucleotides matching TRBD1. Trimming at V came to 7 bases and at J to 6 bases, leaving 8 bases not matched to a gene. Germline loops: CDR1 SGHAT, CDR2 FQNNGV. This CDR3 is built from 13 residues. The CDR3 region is CASTSRGKHGYTF. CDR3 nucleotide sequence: TGTGCCAGCACGAGCAGGGGGAAGCATGGCTACACCTTC.

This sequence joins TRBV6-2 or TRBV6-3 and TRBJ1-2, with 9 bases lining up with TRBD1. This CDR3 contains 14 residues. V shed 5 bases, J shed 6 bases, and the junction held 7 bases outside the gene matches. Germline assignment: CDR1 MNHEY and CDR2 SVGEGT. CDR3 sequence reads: CASSTRDRENGYTF. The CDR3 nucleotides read TGTGCCAGCAGTACCCGGGACAGGGAAAATGGCTACACCTTC.

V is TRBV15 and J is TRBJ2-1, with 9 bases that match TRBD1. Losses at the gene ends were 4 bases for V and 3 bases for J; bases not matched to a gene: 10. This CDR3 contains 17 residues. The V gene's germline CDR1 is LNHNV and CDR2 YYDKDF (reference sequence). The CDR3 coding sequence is TGTGCCACCAGCAAGTTACGAGGGACAGGGCTCTACAATGAGCAGTTCTTC. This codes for CATSKLRGTGLYNEQFF.

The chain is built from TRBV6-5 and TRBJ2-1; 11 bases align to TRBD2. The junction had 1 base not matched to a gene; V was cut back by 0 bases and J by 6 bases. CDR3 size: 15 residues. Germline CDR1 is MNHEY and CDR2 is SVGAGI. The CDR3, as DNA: TGTGCCAGCAGTTACTCGGGACTAGCGGCCAATGAGCAGTTCTTC. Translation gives CASSYSGLAANEQFF.

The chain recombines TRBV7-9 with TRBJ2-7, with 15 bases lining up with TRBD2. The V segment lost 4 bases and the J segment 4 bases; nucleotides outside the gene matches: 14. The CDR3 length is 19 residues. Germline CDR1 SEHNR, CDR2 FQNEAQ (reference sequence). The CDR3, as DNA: TGTGCCAGCAGCTCCTGGACTAGCGGGAGGGGCCCCTTGGGATACGAGCAGTACGTC. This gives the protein CASSSWTSGRGPLGYEQYV.

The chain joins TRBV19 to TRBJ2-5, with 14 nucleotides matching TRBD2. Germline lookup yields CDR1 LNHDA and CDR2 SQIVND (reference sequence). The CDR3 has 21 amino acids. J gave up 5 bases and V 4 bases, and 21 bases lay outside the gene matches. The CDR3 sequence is CASSTLLPSATSGRARETQYF. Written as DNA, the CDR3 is TGTGCCAGTAGTACCCTCCTGCCCTCGGCGACTAGCGGGAGGGCAAGGGAGACCCAGTACTTC.

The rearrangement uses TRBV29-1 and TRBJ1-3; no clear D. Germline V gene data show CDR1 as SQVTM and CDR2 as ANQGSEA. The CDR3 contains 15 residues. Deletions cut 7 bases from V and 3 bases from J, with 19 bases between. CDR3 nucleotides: TGCAGCGCCCTAAGGCCGGGTTTTGGTGGAAACACCATATATTTT. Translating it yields CSALRPGFGGNTIYF.

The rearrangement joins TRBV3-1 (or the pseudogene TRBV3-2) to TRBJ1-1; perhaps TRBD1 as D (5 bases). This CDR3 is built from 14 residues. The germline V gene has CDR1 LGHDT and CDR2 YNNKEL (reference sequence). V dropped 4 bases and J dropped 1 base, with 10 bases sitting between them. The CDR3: CASSPFTGNTEAFF. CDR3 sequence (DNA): TGTGCCAGCAGCCCCTTCACAGGGAACACTGAAGCTTTCTTT.

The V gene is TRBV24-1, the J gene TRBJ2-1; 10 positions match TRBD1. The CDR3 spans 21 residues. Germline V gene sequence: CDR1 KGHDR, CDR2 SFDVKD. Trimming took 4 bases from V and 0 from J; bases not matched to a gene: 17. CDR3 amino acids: CATSEVPGQGSWGSSYNEQFF. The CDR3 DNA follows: TGTGCCACCAGTGAAGTCCCGGGACAGGGGTCCTGGGGGAGCTCCTACAATGAGCAGTTCTTC.

CDR3 loop: CASSLVSGGLNV. The CDR3 coding sequence is TGTGCCAGCAGCTTAGTTAGCGGGGGCCTTAACGTC. The V and J genes are TRBV7-8 and TRBJ2-7, with 9 nucleotides matching TRBD2. CDR3 size: 12 residues. The germline gives CDR1 SGHVS, CDR2 FQNEAQ.

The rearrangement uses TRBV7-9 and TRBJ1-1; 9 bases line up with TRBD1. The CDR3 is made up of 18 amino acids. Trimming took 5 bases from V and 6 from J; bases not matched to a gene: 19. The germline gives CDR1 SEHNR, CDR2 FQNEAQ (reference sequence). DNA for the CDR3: TGTGCCAGCAGCGCAACATCACAGGGGGCGCGACCCCCGGCTGAAGCTTTCTTT. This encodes CASSATSQGARPPAEAFF. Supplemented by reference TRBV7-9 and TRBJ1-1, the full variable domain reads DTGVSQNPRHKITKRGQNVTFRCDPISEHNRLYWYRQTLGQGPEFLTYFQNEAQLEKSRLLSDRFSAERPKGSFSTLEIQRTEQGDSAMYLCASSATSQGARPPAEAFFGQGTRLTVV.

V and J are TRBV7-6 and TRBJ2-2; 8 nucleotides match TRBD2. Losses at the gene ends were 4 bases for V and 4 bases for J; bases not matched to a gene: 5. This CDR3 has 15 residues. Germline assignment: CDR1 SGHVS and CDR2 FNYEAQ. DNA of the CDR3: TGTGCCAGCAGCTCCGGGACTAGGGCCACCGGGGAGCTGTTTTTT. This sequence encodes CASSSGTRATGELFF.

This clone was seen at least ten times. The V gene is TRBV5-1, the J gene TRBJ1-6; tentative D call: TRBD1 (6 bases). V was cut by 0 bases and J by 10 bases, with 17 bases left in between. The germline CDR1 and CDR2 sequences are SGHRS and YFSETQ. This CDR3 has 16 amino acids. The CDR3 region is CASSLEGNRAQSPLHF. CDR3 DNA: TGCGCCAGCAGCTTGGAGGGTAACAGGGCCCAATCACCCCTCCACTTT.

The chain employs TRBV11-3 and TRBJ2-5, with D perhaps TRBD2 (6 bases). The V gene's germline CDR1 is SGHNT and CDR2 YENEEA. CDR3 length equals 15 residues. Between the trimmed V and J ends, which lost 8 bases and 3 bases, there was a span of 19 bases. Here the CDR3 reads CASGWGLTGKETQYF. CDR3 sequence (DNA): TGTGCCAGCGGGTGGGGACTCACGGGAAAAGAGACCCAGTACTTC.

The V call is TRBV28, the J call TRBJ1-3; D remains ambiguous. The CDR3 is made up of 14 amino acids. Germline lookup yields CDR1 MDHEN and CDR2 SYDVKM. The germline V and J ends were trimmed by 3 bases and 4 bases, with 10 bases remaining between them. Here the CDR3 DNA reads TGTGCCAGCAGTTTGGCCACGGGGGGAAACACCATATATTTT. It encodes CASSLATGGNTIYF.

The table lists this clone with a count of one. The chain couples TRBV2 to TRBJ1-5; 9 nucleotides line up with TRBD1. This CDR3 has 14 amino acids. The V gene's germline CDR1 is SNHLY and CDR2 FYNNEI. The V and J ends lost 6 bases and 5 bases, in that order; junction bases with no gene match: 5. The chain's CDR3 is CASSGTGRHQPQHF. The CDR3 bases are TGTGCCAGCAGCGGGACAGGGCGCCATCAGCCCCAGCATTTT.

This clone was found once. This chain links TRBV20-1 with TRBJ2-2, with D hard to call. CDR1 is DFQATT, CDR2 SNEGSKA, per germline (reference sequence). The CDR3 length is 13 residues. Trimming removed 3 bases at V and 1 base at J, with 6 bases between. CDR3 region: CSASSQNTGELFF. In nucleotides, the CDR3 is TGCAGTGCTAGTTCCCAGAACACCGGGGAGCTGTTTTTT.

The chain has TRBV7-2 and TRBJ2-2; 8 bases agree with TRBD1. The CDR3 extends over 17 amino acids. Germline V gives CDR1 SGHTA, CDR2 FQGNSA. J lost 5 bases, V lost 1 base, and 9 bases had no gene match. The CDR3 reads CASSLDLDRVRTGELFF. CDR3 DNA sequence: TGTGCCAGCAGCTTAGACCTGGACAGGGTGAGGACCGGGGAGCTGTTTTTT.